The 20 T cell receptor beta chains below come from one sample, sequenced in a study of shared clonotypes between healthy human individuals. The method was immunoSEQ multiplex PCR; TCRdb's version includes in-frame clones alone and lacks a portion of them. The sample includes about 980,000 clones, about three quarters of them seen just once. Sample: memory CD4+ T cells sorted from blood. The subset was: CD45RA-negative fraction. The receptors were gathered from a man younger than 30 in good health.

The genes are TRBV5-4 and TRBJ2-1, with no clear D. The V gene lost 0 bases and the J gene lost 0 bases, with 10 bases spanning the gap. From germline, CDR1 is SGHNT and CDR2 YYREEE (reference sequence). The CDR3 totals 16 residues. The chain's CDR3 is CASSLVLVLSYNEQFF. The CDR3 nucleotides are TGTGCCAGCAGCTTGGTTCTTGTACTCTCCTACAATGAGCAGTTCTTC. Supplemented by reference TRBV5-4 and TRBJ2-1, the full variable domain reads ETGVTQSPTHLIKTRGQQVTLRCSSQSGHNTVSWYQQALGQGPQFIFQYYREEENGRGNFPPRFSGLQFPNYSSELNVNALELDDSALYLCASSLVLVLSYNEQFFGPGTRLTVL.

The CDR3 loop reads CASSPLTVSLYGYTF. In nucleotides, the CDR3 is TGTGCCAGCAGCCCCCTGACAGTTTCCCTTTATGGCTACACCTTC. The chain employs TRBV7-9 and TRBJ1-2; perhaps TRBD1 as D (5 bases). The V end was cut by 5 bases, the J end by 5 bases, with 18 bases between. The CDR3 is 15 residues long. Germline CDR1 and CDR2: SEHNR and FQNEAQ (reference sequence).

The J gene is TRBJ1-3, the V gene TRBV14, with a tentative D call TRBD1 (5 bases). This CDR3 is 16 amino acids long. The germline V and J ends were trimmed by 5 bases and 0 bases, with 14 bases remaining between them. Germline values: CDR1 SGHDN, CDR2 FVKESK. Written as DNA, the CDR3 is TGTGCCAGCAGCTTGACAGATTTTTACTCTGGAAACACCATATATTTT. It translates to CASSLTDFYSGNTIYF. The full variable domain, completed using reference TRBV14 and TRBJ1-3, is EAGVTQFPSHSVIEKGQTVTLRCDPISGHDNLYWYRRVMGKEIKFLLHFVKESKQDESGMPNNRFLAERTGGTYSTLKVQPAELEDSGVYFCASSLTDFYSGNTIYFGEGSWLTVV.

V and J are TRBV19 and TRBJ2-5, with a possible D match to TRBD1 (5 bases). Germline V lookup: CDR1 LNHDA, CDR2 SQIVND (reference sequence). The CDR3 has 15 residues. V shed 4 bases and J shed 1 base, with 13 bases lying between them. The CDR3 DNA reads TGTGCCAGTAGTAGCCTAGACAGCCTCCAAGAGACCCAGTACTTC. Protein sequence: CASSSLDSLQETQYF. The full variable domain, rest sourced from reference TRBV19 and TRBJ2-5, is DGGITQSPKYLFRKEGQNVTLSCEQNLNHDAMYWYRQDPGQGLRLIYYSQIVNDFQKGDIAEGYSVSREKKESFPLTVTSAQKNPTAFYLCASSSLDSLQETQYFGPGTRLLVL.

V is TRBV5-6 and J is TRBJ1-5; a weak D match, TRBD1 (6 bases). The V gene's germline CDR1 is SGHDT and CDR2 YYEEEE. This CDR3 contains 16 residues. V lost 4 bases to trimming and J lost 2 bases, with 16 bases between them. The CDR3 sequence: CASSAGRGYGNQPQHF. Here the CDR3 DNA reads TGTGCCAGCAGCGCGGGCAGGGGATATGGCAATCAGCCCCAGCATTTT.

The chain combines TRBV7-2 with TRBJ2-6; D remains ambiguous. V lost 4 bases to trimming and J lost 3 bases, with 10 bases between them. The CDR3 runs to 15 residues. CDR1 is SGHTA and CDR2 is FQGNSA in the germline V gene. CDR3 DNA: TGTGCCAGCAGCTCCGGCGAAGGTGGGGCCAACGTCCTGACTTTC. It translates to CASSSGEGGANVLTF.

The chain uses TRBV10-1 and TRBJ1-2; no clear D gene. The CDR3 runs 13 residues. CDR1 WNHNN and CDR2 SYGVQD come from the germline V gene (reference sequence). The germline V and J ends were trimmed by 5 bases and 2 bases, with 9 bases remaining between them. The CDR3 region is CASSRTKNYGYTF. The CDR3, as DNA: TGCGCCAGCAGTCGTACAAAGAACTATGGCTACACCTTC.

The V and J genes are TRBV9 and TRBJ2-6; unclear D gene. The CDR3 is made up of 17 amino acids. Germline V gene sequence: CDR1 SGDLS, CDR2 YYNGEE. Trimming took 4 bases from V and 0 from J, leaving 14 bases between them. CDR3 nucleotides: TGTGCCAGCAGCTTCCCCCGACCGGCCTCTGGGGCCAACGTCCTGACTTTC. This codes for CASSFPRPASGANVLTF.

The rearrangement uses TRBV11-2 and TRBJ2-1; no definite D call. The ends were cut back, 4 bases at V and 1 base at J, with 11 bases in the middle. The CDR3 sequence is 15 residues long. CDR1 and CDR2 from the germline V gene are SGHAT and FQNNGV. This CDR3 reads CASSSEVGSYNEQFF. The DNA for the CDR3 is TGTGCCAGCAGCTCAGAGGTTGGGTCCTACAATGAGCAGTTCTTC.

The rearrangement uses TRBV15 and TRBJ2-7, with D perhaps TRBD1 (5 bases). The CDR3 totals 14 residues. V was trimmed by 1 base and J by 7 bases, leaving 14 bases between them. Looked up from germline, CDR1 is LNHNV and CDR2 is YYDKDF (reference sequence). CDR3 in amino acids: CATSRGTLSLEQYF. The CDR3 DNA follows: TGTGCCACCAGCAGAGGGACATTAAGCTTGGAGCAGTACTTC.

The genes are TRBV20-1 and TRBJ1-2, with D uncertain. The V gene lost 3 bases and the J gene lost 6 bases, with 8 bases spanning the gap. The CDR3 covers 11 residues. CDR1 and CDR2 from the germline V gene are DFQATT and SNEGSKA (reference sequence). DNA of the CDR3: TGCAGTGCTAGTGATGCTAATGGCTACACCTTC. Translating gives CSASDANGYTF.

The chain carries TRBV18 and TRBJ1-6; unclear D gene. The CDR3 contains 14 residues. Trimming removed 4 bases from V and 6 bases from J, with 10 bases in between. CDR1 and CDR2 (germline): KGHSH, LQKENI. The chain's CDR3 is CASSREALNSPLHF. CDR3 nucleotide sequence: TGTGCCAGCTCACGGGAGGCACTTAATTCACCCCTCCACTTT.

The chain has TRBV10-2 and TRBJ2-2, with a weak D call TRBD1 (6 bases). The CDR3 contains 14 residues. V was clipped by 6 bases and J by 4 bases, with 12 bases between them. Germline CDR1 WSHSY, CDR2 SAAADI. The CDR3 DNA reads as TGCGCCAGCAGCCTGACAGGCATCACCGGGGAGCTGTTTTTT. Its protein product is CASSLTGITGELFF.

This sequence joins TRBV2 and TRBJ2-7, with 9 positions matching TRBD1. Looked up from germline, CDR1 is SNHLY and CDR2 is FYNNEI. The length of the CDR3 is 18 residues. V lost 2 bases and J lost 3; bases outside the gene matches: 14. CDR3 in DNA: TGTGCCAGCAGTGAATACAGGGGGCGAAGTTCCTACTACTACGAGCAGTACTTC. Residues: CASSEYRGRSSYYYEQYF.

Turning to this clone: Other nucleotide sequences from this sample produce the same CDR3. This chain uses TRBV7-2 with TRBJ1-5; D uncertain. Germline CDR1 reads SGHTA; CDR2 reads FQGNSA. This CDR3 has 13 residues. Trimming left V 5 bases short and J 6 bases short, with 11 bases between. This chain's CDR3 is CASSLVEGQPQHF. In nucleotides, the CDR3 is TGTGCCAGCAGCCTCGTTGAGGGTCAGCCCCAGCATTTT. The complete variable domain, with remaining parts taken from reference TRBV7-2 and TRBJ1-5, reads GAGVSQSPSNKVTEKGKDVELRCDPISGHTALYWYRQSLGQGLEFLIYFQGNSAPDKSGLPSDRFSAERTGGSVSTLTIQRTQQEDSAVYLCASSLVEGQPQHFGDGTRLSIL.

This clone was counted ten times or more. This chain uses TRBV7-2 with TRBJ1-1; TRBD1 matches 7 bases. This CDR3 is 14 amino acids long. Germline V gene lookup returns CDR1 SGHTA and CDR2 FQGNSA. V was clipped by 5 bases and J by 1 base; unmatched bases: 4. The CDR3 DNA reads TGTGCCAGCAGCATCCGACAGGGGAACACTGAAGCTTTCTTT. This gives the protein CASSIRQGNTEAFF.

The chain has TRBV6-1 and TRBJ1-6; no definite D call. The V gene's germline CDR1 is MNHNS and CDR2 SASEGT. Trimming took 9 bases from V and 10 from J, leaving 22 bases between them. The CDR3 totals 15 residues. In DNA, the CDR3 is TGTGCCAGTAGCGACCCCGGAGGGAGGATATCACCCCTCCACTTT. Protein: CASSDPGGRISPLHF.

This clone was seen a handful of times. The gene calls are TRBV2 and TRBJ2-5; D may correspond to TRBD1 or TRBD2 (5 bases each). Per the germline V gene, CDR1 is SNHLY and CDR2 is FYNNEI. V was pared by 5 bases and J by 5 bases, with 18 bases between. The CDR3 is made up of 15 amino acids. Here the CDR3 DNA reads TGTGCCAGCAGTCCTGCGAGGGGAGCGGTGGAGACCCAGTACTTC. This gives the protein CASSPARGAVETQYF.

Notes on this clone: The final CDR3 position lacks the conserved phenylalanine or tryptophan, pointing to a likely read error. It is unclear where the CDR3 begins or ends on the DNA, so no DNA is shown, and the CDR3 is as TCRdb lists it. The gene calls are TRBV14 and TRBJ1-4; the table names TRBD1, a call not compared with the DNA. Germline V lookup: CDR1 SGHDN, CDR2 FVKESK. The CDR3 has 15 residues if both end residues are counted. CDR3: CASSQDDFGPSGGPI.

The chain joins TRBV19 to TRBJ2-7, with 11 bases aligning to TRBD1. Germline CDR1 reads LNHDA; CDR2 reads SQIVND (reference sequence). V shed 4 bases and J 3 bases; nucleotides not matched to a gene: 2. The length of the CDR3 is 14 residues. The CDR3 region has the DNA TGTGCCAGTAGTAGGACAGGGGGCGTCTACGAGCAGTACTTC. This sequence encodes CASSRTGGVYEQYF. Supplemented by reference TRBV19 and TRBJ2-7, the full variable domain reads DGGITQSPKYLFRKEGQNVTLSCEQNLNHDAMYWYRQDPGQGLRLIYYSQIVNDFQKGDIAEGYSVSREKKESFPLTVTSAQKNPTAFYLCASSRTGGVYEQYFGPGTRLTVT.